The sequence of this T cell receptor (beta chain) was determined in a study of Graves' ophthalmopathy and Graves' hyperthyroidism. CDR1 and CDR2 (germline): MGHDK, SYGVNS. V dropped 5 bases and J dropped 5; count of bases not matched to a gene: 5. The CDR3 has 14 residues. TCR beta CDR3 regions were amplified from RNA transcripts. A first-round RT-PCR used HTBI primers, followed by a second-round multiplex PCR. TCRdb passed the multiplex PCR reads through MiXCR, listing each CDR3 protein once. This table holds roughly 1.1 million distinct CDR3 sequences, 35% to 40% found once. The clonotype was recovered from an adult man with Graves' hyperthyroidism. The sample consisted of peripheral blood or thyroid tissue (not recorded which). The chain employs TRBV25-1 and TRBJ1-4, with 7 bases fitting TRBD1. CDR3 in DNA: TGTGCCAGCAGTAAAACAGGGGAGAATGAAAAACTGTTTTTT. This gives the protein CASSKTGENEKLFF.